A selection of T cell receptor beta chains follows, all from one sample in a study of T-cell reconstitution after alpha-beta-depleted transplantation in children. TCRdb fed the PCR reads into MiXCR, producing one record per CDR3 protein. The sample has about 110,000 distinct CDR3 sequences, 5% to 8% seen once. The sequencing used PBMCs, mostly from graft donor cells, collected 360 days after TCRalphabeta/CD19-depleted stem cell transplant. The receptors were sampled from a male patient between 2 and 10 years old who had a stem cell transplant for acute lymphoblastic leukemia, so the T cells may come from the graft donor. CDR3s include the opening cysteine and the closing phenylalanine or tryptophan. D genes are given only for firm matches. Expanded clones are given a class, and other clones once, few, many or no size at all.

v_gene,abundance,j_gene,d_gene,CDR3nt,CDR3aa
TRBV6-6,many,TRBJ2-2,NA,TGTGCCAGCAGTTACTCAATCGGGGAGCTGTTTTTT,CASSYSIGELFF
TRBV4-3,many,TRBJ2-7,TRBD2,TGCGCCAGCAGCCTCGGACTAGCGGGGGCCCTCCAGAACGAGCAGTACTTC,CASSLGLAGALQNEQYF
TRBV27,many,TRBJ2-3,NA,TGTGCCAGCACCTCAGGGGCAGGGTTCGATACGCAGTATTTT,CASTSGAGFDTQYF
TRBV25-1,NA,TRBJ2-2,NA,TGTGCCAGCAGTGGTCCCGGGCCGTATTACGGGGAGCTGTTTTTT,CASSGPGPYYGELFF
TRBV12-3/TRBV12-4,many,TRBJ2-2,TRBD1,TGTGCCAGCAGTTTAGCTCGCACAGGGGCCGGGGAGCTGTTTTTT,CASSLARTGAGELFF
TRBV6-5,few,TRBJ1-1,TRBD1,TGTGCCAGCAGTTGGGACAGGGGCTTGAACACTGAAGCTTTCTTT,CASSWDRGLNTEAFF
TRBV28,NA,TRBJ1-6,TRBD1,TGTGCCAGCAGTCCATTTCCGGGACAGGGGGCGCCGGGGTCACCCCTCCACTTT,CASSPFPGQGAPGSPLHF
TRBV7-7,many,TRBJ2-3,TRBD1,TGTGCCAGCAGCGAGGGACAGGGCGACACAGATACGCAGTATTTT,CASSEGQGDTDTQYF
TRBV7-8,many,TRBJ2-3,NA,TGTGCCAGCAGCTTTCTCTGGGGGGGCACAGATACGCAGTATTTT,CASSFLWGGTDTQYF
TRBV6-5,many,TRBJ1-2,NA,TGTGCCAGCAGCCCTGGACAGCTATATGGCTACACCTTC,CASSPGQLYGYTF
TRBV24-1,NA,TRBJ2-3,TRBD1,TGTGCCACCAGTGCCTCACAGGGGAGCAACACAGATACGCAGTATTTT,CATSASQGSNTDTQYF
TRBV5-1,many,TRBJ2-7,NA,TGCGCCAGCAGCTTGGTATTAGGCACAGACGCCTACGAGCAGTACTTC,CASSLVLGTDAYEQYF
TRBV28,many,TRBJ2-5,TRBD1,TGTGCCAGCAGTTTGACAGGGGAGACCCAGTACTTC,CASSLTGETQYF
TRBV29-1,many,TRBJ1-4,NA,TGCAGCGTTCCCGACTCCGGGGAGAAACTGTTTTTT,CSVPDSGEKLFF
TRBV6-5,many,TRBJ2-1,NA,TGTGCCAGCAGTCTAGGGATTGAGCAGTTCTTC,CASSLGIEQFF
TRBV6-5,NA,TRBJ2-7,TRBD2,TGTGCCAGCAGTTATCGGCCAAGCGGGGACGAGCAGTACTTC,CASSYRPSGDEQYF
TRBV4-3,few,TRBJ1-2,NA,TGCGCCAGCAGCCAGGTAACAGGCTTTCGTGGCTACACCTTC,CASSQVTGFRGYTF
TRBV4-3,many,TRBJ2-7,NA,TGCGCCAGCAGCCCAAAAGACAGCTCCTACGAGCAGTACTTC,CASSPKDSSYEQYF
TRBV2,NA,TRBJ1-5,NA,TGTGCCAGCAGTGAAGGAGGGGATCAGCCCCAGCATTTT,CASSEGGDQPQHF
TRBV12-3/TRBV12-4,NA,TRBJ2-7,NA,TGTGCCAGCAGTTCGTGGCAGGGAGAGTACGAGCAGTACTTC,CASSSWQGEYEQYF
TRBV7-9,many,TRBJ2-1,NA,TGTGCCAGCACCTGGGGGGTAGCGAAGGGCGATGAGCAGTTCTTC,CASTWGVAKGDEQFF
TRBV7-6,few,TRBJ2-5,TRBD2,TGTGCCAGCAGCTCCCTAGCGGGGGGGCCTCAGACCCAGTACTTC,CASSSLAGGPQTQYF
TRBV4-1,few,TRBJ2-1,NA,TGCGCCAGCAGCCAAGGGTTGAAGGGTACTGAGCAGTTCTTC,CASSQGLKGTEQFF
TRBV28,many,TRBJ2-7,NA,TGTGCCAGCAGTTTATTCTCTTCGGGAGCAGAGCAGTACTTC,CASSLFSSGAEQYF
TRBV6-4,many,TRBJ2-1,NA,TGTGCCACCTCGCCAGGGGCCTACAATGAGCAGTTCTTC,CATSPGAYNEQFF
TRBV4-2,many,TRBJ2-7,NA,TGTGCCAGCAGCCCCTCTGGTGGCGGATTTATTTACGAGCAGTACTTC,CASSPSGGGFIYEQYF
TRBV9,many,TRBJ2-5,TRBD1,TGTGCCAGCAGCGTAGCGGGACAGCCGGAGGAGACCCAGTACTTC,CASSVAGQPEETQYF
TRBV7-9,many,TRBJ2-7,TRBD1,TGTGCCAGCAGCGGGGGGACAGGGTCCTACGAGCAGTACTTC,CASSGGTGSYEQYF
TRBV6-5,NA,TRBJ2-4,NA,TGTGCCAGCAGTTCAGGGTTAGGCAAAAACATTCAGTACTTC,CASSSGLGKNIQYF
TRBV7-9,many,TRBJ2-1,NA,TGTGCCAGCAGCTTAGCTCTTAGGGCTATAAGCAATGAGCAGTTCTTC,CASSLALRAISNEQFF
TRBV9,NA,TRBJ2-5,NA,TGTGCCAGCAGCTCCCCTGGTAGGGAGACCCAGTACTTC,CASSSPGRETQYF
TRBV25-1,NA,TRBJ2-7,NA,TGTGCCAGCAGCGAGGGGGGCAGCTCCTACGAGCAGTACTTC,CASSEGGSSYEQYF
TRBV29-1,many,TRBJ1-2,TRBD1,TGCAGCGTGCCGGGACAGGGAAGGTATGGCTACACCTTC,CSVPGQGRYGYTF